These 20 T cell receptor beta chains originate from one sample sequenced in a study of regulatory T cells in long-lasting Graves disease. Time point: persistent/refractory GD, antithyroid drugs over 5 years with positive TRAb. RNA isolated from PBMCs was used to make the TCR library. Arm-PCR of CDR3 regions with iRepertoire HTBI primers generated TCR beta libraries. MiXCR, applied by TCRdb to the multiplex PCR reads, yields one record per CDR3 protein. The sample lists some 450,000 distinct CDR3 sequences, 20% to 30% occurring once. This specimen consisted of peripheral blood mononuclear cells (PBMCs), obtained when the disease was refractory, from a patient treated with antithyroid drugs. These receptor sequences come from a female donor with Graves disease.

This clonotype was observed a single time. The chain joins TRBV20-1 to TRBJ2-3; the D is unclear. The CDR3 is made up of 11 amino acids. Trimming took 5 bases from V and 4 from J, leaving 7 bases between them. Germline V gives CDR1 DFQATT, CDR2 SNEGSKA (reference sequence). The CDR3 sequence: CSAQTSDTQYF. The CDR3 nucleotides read TGCAGTGCTCAGACGTCAGATACGCAGTATTTT.

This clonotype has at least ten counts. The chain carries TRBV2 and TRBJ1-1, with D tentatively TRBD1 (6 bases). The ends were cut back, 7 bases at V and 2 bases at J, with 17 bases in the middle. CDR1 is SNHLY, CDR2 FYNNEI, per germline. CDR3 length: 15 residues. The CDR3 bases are TGTGCCAGCAAGATCAAACTAGGGGGAAACACTGAAGCTTTCTTT. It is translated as CASKIKLGGNTEAFF. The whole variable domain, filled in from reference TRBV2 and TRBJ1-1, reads EPEVTQTPSHQVTQMGQEVILRCVPISNHLYFYWYRQILGQKVEFLVSFYNNEISEKSEIFDDQFSVERPDGSNFTLKIRSTKLEDSAMYFCASKIKLGGNTEAFFGQGTRLTVV.

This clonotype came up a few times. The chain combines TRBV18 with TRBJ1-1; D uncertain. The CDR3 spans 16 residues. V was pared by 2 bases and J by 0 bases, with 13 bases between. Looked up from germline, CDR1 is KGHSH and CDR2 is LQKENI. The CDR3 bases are TGTGCCAGCTCACCAGGCACAAGCGTTATGAACACTGAAGCTTTCTTT. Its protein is CASSPGTSVMNTEAFF.

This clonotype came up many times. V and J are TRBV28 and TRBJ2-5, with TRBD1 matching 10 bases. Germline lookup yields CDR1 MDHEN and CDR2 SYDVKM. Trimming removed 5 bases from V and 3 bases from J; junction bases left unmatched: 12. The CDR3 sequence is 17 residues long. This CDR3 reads CASSRWGGTGDEETQYF. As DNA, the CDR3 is TGTGCCAGCAGTCGATGGGGGGGGACAGGGGATGAAGAGACCCAGTACTTC.

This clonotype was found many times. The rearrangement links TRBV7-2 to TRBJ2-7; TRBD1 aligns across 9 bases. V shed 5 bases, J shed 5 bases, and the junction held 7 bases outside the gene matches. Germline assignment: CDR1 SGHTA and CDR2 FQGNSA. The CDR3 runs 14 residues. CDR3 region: CASSTGTGSHEQYF. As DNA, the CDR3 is TGTGCCAGCAGCACCGGGACAGGGAGCCACGAGCAGTACTTC. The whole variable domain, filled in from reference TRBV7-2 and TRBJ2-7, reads GAGVSQSPSNKVTEKGKDVELRCDPISGHTALYWYRQSLGQGLEFLIYFQGNSAPDKSGLPSDRFSAERTGGSVSTLTIQRTQQEDSAVYLCASSTGTGSHEQYFGPGTRLTVT.

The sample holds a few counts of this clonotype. The CDR3 bases are TGCAGTGCACGGACCGGGACGCCAGAGACCCAGTACTTC. Translated: CSARTGTPETQYF. The chain is built from TRBV20-1 and TRBJ2-5; D may be TRBD1 or TRBD2 (5 bases each). Germline V gene data show CDR1 as DFQATT and CDR2 as SNEGSKA (reference sequence). Trimming removed 6 bases at V and 4 bases at J, with 15 bases between. The CDR3 is made up of 13 amino acids.

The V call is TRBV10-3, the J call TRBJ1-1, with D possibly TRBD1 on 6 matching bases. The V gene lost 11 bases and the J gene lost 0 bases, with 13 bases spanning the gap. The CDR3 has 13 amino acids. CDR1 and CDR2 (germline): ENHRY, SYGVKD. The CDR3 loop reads CAGHRELNTEAFF. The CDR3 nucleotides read TGTGCCGGACACAGGGAACTGAACACTGAAGCTTTCTTT.

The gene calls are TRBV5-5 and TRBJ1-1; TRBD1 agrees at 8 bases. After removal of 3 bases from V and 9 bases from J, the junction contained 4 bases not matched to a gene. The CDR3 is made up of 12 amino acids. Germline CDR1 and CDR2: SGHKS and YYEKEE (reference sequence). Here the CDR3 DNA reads TGTGCCAGCAGCTCCGGGACAGGTAAAGCTTTCTTT. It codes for CASSSGTGKAFF.

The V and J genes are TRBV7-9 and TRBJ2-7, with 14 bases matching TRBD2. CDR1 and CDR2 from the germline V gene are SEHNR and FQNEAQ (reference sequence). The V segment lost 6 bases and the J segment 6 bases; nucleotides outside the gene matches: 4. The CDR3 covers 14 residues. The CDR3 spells CASSRGLAGVEQYF. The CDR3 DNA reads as TGTGCCAGCAGTCGGGGACTAGCGGGAGTCGAGCAGTACTTC.

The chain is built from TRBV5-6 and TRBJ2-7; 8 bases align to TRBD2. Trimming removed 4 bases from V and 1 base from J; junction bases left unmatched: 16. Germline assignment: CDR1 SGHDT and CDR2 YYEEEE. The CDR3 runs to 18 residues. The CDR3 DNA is TGTGCCAGCAGCAAGCGGTGGCACCCGGGAGGGGATTCCTACGAGCAGTACTTC. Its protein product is CASSKRWHPGGDSYEQYF.

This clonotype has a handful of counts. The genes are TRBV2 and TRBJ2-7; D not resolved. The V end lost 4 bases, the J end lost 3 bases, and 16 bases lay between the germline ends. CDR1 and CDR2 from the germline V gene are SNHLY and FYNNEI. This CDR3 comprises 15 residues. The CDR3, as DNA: TGTGCCAGCAGTGTAGCCGGGCAGGTCGTCTACGAGCAGTACTTC. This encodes CASSVAGQVVYEQYF.

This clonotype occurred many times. The CDR3 region is CASSEMGVTGGRNYEQYF. CDR3 DNA sequence: TGTGCCAGCAGTGAAATGGGGGTAACGGGCGGGAGAAACTACGAGCAGTACTTC. This chain links TRBV2 with TRBJ2-7; TRBD2 aligns across 7 bases. The CDR3 covers 18 residues. Germline loops: CDR1 SNHLY, CDR2 FYNNEI. Trimming removed 2 bases from V and 3 bases from J; junction bases left unmatched: 16. The full variable domain, rest sourced from reference TRBV2 and TRBJ2-7, is EPEVTQTPSHQVTQMGQEVILRCVPISNHLYFYWYRQILGQKVEFLVSFYNNEISEKSEIFDDQFSVERPDGSNFTLKIRSTKLEDSAMYFCASSEMGVTGGRNYEQYFGPGTRLTVT.

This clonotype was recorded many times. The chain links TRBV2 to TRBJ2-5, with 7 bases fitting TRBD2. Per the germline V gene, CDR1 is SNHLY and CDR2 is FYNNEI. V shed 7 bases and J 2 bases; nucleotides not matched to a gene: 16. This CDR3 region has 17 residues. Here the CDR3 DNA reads TGTGCCAGCACTTGGACACACCTAGCGGACCTACAAGAGACCCAGTACTTC. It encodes CASTWTHLADLQETQYF.

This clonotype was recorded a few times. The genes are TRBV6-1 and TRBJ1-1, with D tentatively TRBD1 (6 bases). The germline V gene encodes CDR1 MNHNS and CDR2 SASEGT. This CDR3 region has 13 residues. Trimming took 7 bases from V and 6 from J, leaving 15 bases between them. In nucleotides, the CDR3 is TGTGCCAGCAACCCGGGACAAGCACCTGAAGCTTTCTTT. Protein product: CASNPGQAPEAFF.

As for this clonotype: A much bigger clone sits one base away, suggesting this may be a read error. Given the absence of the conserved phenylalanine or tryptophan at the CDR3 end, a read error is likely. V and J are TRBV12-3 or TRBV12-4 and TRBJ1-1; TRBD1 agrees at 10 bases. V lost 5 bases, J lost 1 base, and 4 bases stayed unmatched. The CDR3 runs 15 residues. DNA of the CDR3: TGTGCCAGCAGTCGACAGGGGGCCGCGAACACTGAAGCTTTCTCT. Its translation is CASSRQGAANTEAFS.

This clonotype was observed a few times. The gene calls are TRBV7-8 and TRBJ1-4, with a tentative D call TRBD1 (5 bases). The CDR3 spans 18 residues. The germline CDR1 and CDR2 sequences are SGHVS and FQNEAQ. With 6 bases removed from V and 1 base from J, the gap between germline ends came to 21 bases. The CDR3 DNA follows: TGTGCCAGCAGTCGATTCCCGGGACGGGGGGAAACTAATGAAAAACTGTTTTTT. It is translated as CASSRFPGRGETNEKLFF.

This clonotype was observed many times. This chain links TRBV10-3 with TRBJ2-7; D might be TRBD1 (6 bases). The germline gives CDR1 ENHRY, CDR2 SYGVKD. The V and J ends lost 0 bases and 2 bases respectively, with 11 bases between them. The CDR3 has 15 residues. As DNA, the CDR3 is TGTGCCATCAGTGAGTCGGTTGCAGGGGCCTACGAGCAGTACTTC. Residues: CAISESVAGAYEQYF.

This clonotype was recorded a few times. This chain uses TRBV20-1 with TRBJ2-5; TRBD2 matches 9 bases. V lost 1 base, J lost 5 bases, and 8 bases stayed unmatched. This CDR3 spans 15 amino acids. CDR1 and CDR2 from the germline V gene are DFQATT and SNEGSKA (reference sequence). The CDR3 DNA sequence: TGCAGTGCTAGAGTTATAGCGGGAGATGGCGAGACCCAGTACTTC. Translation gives CSARVIAGDGETQYF.

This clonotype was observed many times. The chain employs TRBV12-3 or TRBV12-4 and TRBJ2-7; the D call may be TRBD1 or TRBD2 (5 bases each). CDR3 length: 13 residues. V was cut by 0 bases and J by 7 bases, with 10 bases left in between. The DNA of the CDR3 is TGTGCCAGCAGTTTAGCGGGACGGGATGAGCAGTACTTC. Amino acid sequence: CASSLAGRDEQYF.

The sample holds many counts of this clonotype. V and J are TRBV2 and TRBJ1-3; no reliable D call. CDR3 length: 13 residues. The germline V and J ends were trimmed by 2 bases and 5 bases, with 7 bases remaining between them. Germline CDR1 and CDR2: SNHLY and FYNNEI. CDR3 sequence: CASSERRRNTIYF. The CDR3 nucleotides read TGTGCCAGCAGTGAAAGGCGGAGAAACACCATATATTTT.